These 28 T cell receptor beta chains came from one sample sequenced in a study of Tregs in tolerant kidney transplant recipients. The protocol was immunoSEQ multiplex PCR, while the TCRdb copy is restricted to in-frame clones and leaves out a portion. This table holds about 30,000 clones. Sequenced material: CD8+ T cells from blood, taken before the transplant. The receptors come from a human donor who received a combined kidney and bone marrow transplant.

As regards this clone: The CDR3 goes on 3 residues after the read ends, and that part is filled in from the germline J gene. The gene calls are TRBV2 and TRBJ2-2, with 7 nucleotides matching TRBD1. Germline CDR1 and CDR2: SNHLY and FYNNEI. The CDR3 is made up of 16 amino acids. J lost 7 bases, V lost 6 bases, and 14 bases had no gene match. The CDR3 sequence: CASRETLDRAVGELFF. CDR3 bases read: TGTGCCAGCAGAGAAACTTTAGACAGGGCGGTCGGGGAG. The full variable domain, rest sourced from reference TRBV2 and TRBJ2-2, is EPEVTQTPSHQVTQMGQEVILRCVPISNHLYFYWYRQILGQKVEFLVSFYNNEISEKSEIFDDQFSVERPDGSNFTLKIRSTKLEDSAMYFCASRETLDRAVGELFFGEGSRLTVL.

The chain's CDR3 is CASSDLAGTQYF. The sequenced CDR3 bases are TGCGCCAGCAGTGATCTAGCGGGGACC. The gene calls are TRBV10-1 and TRBJ2-5; TRBD2 aligns across 8 bases. The read halts 3 residues ahead of the CDR3 end, with the missing end drawn from the germline J gene. The germline CDR1 and CDR2 sequences are WNHNN and SYGVQD (reference sequence). This CDR3 region has 12 residues. V lost 3 bases and J lost 7; bases outside the gene matches: 1.

The DNA read from the CDR3 is TGCGCCAGCAGCACCGGACAGGGATGGGGAGATACG. It is translated as CASSTGQGWGDT. The complete CDR3 reads CASSTGQGWGDTQYF. The genes are TRBV5-1 and TRBJ2-3, with 8 bases that match TRBD1. Read data end 3 residues before the CDR3 end; the end is taken from the germline J gene. Trimming took 4 bases from V and 5 from J; bases not matched to a gene: 9. Germline loops: CDR1 SGHRS, CDR2 YFSETQ. CDR3 length: 15 residues.

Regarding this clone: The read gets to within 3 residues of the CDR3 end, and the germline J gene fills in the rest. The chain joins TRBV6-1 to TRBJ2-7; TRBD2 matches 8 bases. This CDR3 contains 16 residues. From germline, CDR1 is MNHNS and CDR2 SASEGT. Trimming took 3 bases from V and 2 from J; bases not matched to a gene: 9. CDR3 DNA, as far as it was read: TGTGCCAGCAGTGAGGGCGTACTAGCGGCTGCCTACGAG. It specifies CASSEGVLAAAYE. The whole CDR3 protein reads CASSEGVLAAAYEQYF.

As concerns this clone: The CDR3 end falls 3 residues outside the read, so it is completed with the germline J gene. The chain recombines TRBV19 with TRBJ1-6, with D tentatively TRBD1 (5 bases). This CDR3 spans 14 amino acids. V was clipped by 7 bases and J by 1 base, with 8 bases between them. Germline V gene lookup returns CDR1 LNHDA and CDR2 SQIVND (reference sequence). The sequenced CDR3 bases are TGTGCCAGTACAGGGAAGTCCTATAATTCACCC. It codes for CASTGKSYNSP. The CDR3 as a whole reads CASTGKSYNSPLHF.

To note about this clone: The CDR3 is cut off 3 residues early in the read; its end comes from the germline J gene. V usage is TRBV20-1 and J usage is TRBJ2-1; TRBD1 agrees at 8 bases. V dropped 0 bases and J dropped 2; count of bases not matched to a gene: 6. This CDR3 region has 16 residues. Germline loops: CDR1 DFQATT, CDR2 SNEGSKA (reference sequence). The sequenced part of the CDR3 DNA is TGCAGTGCTAGAGATCTCAGGGGGCCGGCCTACAATGAG. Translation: CSARDLRGPAYNE. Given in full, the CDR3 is CSARDLRGPAYNEQFF.

The CDR3 region is CATRSGGYNEQFF. Incomplete CDR3 DNA: TGTGCCACCAGGTCTGGGGGGTACAATGAG. V and J are TRBV19 and TRBJ2-1, with D maybe TRBD2 (6 bases). The CDR3 is cut off 3 residues early in the read; its end comes from the germline J gene. Looked up from germline, CDR1 is LNHDA and CDR2 is SQIVND (reference sequence). The germline V and J ends were trimmed by 10 bases and 4 bases, with 14 bases remaining between them. The CDR3 has 13 residues. The complete variable domain, with remaining parts taken from reference TRBV19 and TRBJ2-1, reads DGGITQSPKYLFRKEGQNVTLSCEQNLNHDAMYWYRQDPGQGLRLIYYSQIVNDFQKGDIAEGYSVSREKKESFPLTVTSAQKNPTAFYLCATRSGGYNEQFFGPGTRLTVL.

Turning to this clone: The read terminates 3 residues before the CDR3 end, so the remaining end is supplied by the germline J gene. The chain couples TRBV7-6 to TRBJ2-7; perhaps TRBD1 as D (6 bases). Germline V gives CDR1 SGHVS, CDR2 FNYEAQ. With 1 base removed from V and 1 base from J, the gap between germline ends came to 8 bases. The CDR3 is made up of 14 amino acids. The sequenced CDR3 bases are TGTGCCAGCAGCTTAGGGACAGAATCCTACGAG. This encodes CASSLGTESYE. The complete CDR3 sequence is CASSLGTESYEQYF.

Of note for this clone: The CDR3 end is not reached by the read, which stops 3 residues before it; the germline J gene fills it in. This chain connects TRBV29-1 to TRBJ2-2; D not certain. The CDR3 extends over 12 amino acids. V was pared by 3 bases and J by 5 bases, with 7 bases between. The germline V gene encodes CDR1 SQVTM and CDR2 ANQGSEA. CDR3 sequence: CSVDPGTGELFF. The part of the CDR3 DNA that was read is TGCAGCGTTGACCCCGGGACCGGGGAG.

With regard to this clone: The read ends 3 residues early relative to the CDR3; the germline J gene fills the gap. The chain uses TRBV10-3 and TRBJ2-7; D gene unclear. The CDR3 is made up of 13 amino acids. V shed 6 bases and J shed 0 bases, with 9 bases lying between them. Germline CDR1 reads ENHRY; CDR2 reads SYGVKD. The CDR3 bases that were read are TGTGCCATCAGGCCTAGAAGCTCCTACGAG. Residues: CAIRPRSSYE. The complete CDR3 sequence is CAIRPRSSYEQYF.

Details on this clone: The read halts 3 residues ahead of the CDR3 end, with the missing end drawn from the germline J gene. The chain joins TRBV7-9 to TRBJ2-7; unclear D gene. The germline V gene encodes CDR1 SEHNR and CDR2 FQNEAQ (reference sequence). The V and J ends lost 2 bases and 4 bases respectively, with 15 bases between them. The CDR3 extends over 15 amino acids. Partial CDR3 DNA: TGTGCCAGCAGCTTATTGTCAGGAGAGAAATACGAG. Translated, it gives CASSLLSGEKYE. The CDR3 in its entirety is CASSLLSGEKYEQYF.

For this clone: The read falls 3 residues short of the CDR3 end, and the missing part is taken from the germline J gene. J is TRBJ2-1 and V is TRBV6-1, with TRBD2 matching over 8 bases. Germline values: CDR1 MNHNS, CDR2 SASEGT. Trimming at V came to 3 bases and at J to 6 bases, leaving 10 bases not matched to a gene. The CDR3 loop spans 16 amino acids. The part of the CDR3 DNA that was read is TGTGCCAGCAGTGATGTCCTAGCGGGTAGCGGCAATGAG. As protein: CASSDVLAGSGNE. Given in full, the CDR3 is CASSDVLAGSGNEQFF.

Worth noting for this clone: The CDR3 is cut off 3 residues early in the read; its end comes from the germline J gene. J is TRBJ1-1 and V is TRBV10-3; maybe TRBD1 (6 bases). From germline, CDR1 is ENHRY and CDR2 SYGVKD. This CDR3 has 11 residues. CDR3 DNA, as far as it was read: TGTGCCATCAGTGAAGGGACAGAA. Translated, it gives CAISEGTE. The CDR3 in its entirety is CAISEGTEAFF.

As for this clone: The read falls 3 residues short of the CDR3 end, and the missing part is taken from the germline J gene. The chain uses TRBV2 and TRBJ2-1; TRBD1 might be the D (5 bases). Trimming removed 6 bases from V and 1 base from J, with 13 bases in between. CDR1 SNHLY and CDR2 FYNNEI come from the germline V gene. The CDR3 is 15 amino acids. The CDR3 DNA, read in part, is TGTGCCAGCAGCCAGGGTTCCTTGTCCTACAATGAG. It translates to CASSQGSLSYNE. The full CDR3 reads CASSQGSLSYNEQFF.

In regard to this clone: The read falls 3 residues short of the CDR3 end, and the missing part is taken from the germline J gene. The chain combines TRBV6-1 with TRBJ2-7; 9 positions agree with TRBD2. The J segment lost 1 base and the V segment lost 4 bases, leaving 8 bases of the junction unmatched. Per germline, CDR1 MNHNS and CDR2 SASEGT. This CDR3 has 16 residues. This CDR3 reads CASSAAKREASYEQYF. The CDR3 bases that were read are TGTGCCAGCAGTGCCGCCAAGCGGGAGGCTTCCTACGAG.

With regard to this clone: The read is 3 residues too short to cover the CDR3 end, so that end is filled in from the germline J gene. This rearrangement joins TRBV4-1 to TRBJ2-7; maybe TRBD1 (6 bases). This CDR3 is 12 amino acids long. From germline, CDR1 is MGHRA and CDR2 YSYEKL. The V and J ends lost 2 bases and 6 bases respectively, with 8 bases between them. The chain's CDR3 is CASSQTGIEQYF. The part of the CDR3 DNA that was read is TGCGCCAGCAGCCAAACAGGGATCGAG.

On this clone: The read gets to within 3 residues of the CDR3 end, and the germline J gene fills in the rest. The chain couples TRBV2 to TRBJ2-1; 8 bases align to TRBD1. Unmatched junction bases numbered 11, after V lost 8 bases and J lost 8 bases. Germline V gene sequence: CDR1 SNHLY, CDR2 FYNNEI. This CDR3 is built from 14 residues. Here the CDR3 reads CASPRAGGWDEQFF. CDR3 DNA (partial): TGTGCCAGCCCAAGGGCAGGGGGCTGGGATGAG.

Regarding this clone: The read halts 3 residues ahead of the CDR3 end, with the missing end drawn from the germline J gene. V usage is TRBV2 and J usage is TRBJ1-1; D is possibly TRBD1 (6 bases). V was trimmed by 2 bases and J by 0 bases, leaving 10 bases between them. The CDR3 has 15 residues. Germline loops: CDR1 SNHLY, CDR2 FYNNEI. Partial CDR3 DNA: TGTGCCAGCAGTGAAACAGGGAAGATGAACACTGAA. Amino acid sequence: CASSETGKMNTE. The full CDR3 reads CASSETGKMNTEAFF.

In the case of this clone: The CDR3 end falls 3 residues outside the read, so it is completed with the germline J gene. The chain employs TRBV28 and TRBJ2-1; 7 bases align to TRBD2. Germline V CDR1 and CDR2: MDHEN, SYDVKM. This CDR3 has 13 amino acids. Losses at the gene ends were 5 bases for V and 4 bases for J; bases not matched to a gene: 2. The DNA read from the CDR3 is TGTGCCAGCAGTCGGACTAGATACAATGAG. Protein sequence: CASSRTRYNE. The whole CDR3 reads CASSRTRYNEQFF.

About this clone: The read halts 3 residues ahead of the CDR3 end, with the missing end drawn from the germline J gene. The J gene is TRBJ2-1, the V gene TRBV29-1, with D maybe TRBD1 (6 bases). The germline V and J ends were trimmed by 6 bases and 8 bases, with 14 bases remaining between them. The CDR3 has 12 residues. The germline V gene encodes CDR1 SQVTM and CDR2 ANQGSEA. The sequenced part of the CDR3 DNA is TGCAGCGTGACGGACAGTGGGGATGAG. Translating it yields CSVTDSGDE. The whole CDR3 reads CSVTDSGDEQFF.

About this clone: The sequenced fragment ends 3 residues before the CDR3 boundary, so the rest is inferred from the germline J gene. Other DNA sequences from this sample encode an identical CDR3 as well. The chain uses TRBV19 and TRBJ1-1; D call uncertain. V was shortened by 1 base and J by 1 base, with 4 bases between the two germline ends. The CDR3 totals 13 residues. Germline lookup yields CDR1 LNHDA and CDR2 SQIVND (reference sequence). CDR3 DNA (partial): TGTGCCAGTAGTATAGGAGGGAACACTGAA. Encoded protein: CASSIGGNTE. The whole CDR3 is CASSIGGNTEAFF.

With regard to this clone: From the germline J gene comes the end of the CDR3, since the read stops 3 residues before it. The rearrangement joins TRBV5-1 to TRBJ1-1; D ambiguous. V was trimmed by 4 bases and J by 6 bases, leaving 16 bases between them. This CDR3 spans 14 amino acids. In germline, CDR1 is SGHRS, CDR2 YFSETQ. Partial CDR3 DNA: TGCGCCAGCAGCCACAGCCAGGAAATCGCTGAA. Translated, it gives CASSHSQEIAE. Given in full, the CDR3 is CASSHSQEIAEAFF. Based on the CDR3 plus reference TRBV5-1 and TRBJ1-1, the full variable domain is KAGVTQTPRYLIKTRGQQVTLSCSPISGHRSVSWYQQTPGQGLQFLFEYFSETQRNKGNFPGRFSGRQFSNSRSEMNVSTLELGDSALYLCASSHSQEIAEAFFGQGTRLTVV.

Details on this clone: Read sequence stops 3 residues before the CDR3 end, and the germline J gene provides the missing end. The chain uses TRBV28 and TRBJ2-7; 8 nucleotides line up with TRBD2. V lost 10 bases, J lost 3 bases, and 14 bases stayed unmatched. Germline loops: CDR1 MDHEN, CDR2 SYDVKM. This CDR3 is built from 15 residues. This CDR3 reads CAISKGTSGLYEQYF. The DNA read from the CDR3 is TGTGCCATCTCAAAAGGAACTAGCGGACTCTACGAG.

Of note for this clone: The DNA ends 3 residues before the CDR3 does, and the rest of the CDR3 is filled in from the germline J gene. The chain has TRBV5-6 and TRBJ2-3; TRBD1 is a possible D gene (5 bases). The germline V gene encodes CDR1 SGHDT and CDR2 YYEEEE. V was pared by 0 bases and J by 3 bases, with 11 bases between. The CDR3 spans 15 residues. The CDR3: CASSLVPRGTDTQYF. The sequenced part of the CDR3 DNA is TGTGCCAGCAGCTTGGTGCCTAGGGGAACAGATACG. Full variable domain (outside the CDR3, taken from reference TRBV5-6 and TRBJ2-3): DAGVTQSPTHLIKTRGQQVTLRCSPKSGHDTVSWYQQALGQGPQFIFQYYEEEERQRGNFPDRFSGHQFPNYSSELNVNALLLGDSALYLCASSLVPRGTDTQYFGPGTRLTVL.

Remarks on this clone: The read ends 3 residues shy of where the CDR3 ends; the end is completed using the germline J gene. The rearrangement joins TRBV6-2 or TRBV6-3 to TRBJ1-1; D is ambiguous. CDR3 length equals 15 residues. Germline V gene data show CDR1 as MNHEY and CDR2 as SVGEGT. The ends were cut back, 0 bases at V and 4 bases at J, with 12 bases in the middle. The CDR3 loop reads CASSYSSGFGTEAFF. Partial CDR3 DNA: TGTGCCAGCAGTTACTCCTCGGGTTTTGGCACTGAA.

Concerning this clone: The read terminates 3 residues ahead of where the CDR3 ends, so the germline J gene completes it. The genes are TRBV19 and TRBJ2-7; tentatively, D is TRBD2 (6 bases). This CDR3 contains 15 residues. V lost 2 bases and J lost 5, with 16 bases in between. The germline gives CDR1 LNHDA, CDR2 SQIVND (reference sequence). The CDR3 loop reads CASSINLGEVNEQYF. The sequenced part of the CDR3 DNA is TGTGCCAGTAGTATAAATTTAGGGGAGGTGAACGAG.

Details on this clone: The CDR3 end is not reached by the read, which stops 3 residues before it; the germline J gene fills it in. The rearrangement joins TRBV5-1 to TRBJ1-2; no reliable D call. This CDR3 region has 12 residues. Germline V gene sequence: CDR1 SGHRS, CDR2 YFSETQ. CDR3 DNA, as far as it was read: TGCGCCAGCAGCTTTGAGGGCTTGGGC. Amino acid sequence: CASSFEGLG. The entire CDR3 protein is CASSFEGLGYTF.

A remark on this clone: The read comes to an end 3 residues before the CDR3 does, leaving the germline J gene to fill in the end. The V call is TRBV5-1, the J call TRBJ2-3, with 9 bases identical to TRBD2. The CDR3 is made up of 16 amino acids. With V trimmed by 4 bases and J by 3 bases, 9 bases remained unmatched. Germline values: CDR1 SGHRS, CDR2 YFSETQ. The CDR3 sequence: CASSISGTSPTDTQYF. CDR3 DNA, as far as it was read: TGCGCCAGCAGCATTTCAGGGACTAGCCCGACAGATACG.